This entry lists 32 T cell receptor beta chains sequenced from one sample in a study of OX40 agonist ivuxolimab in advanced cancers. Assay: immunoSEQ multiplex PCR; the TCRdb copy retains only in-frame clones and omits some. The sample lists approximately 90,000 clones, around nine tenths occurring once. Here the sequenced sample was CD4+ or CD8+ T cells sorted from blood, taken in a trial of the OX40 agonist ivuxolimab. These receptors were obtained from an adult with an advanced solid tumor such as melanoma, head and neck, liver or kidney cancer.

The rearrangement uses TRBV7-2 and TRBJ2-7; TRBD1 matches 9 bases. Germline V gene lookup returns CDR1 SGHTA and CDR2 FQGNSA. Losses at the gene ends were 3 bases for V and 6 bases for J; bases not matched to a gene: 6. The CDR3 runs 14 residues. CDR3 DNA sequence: TGTGCCAGCAGCTTGCGGACAGGGGAGAGCGAGCAGTACTTC. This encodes CASSLRTGESEQYF.

For the CDR3, the DNA is TGTGCCAGCAGCCCCAACTCGGGACAGGGGAGTGAGACCCAGTACTTC. Amino acid sequence: CASSPNSGQGSETQYF. This rearrangement joins TRBV7-6 to TRBJ2-5; 10 nucleotides align to TRBD1. This CDR3 spans 16 amino acids. The germline gives CDR1 SGHVS, CDR2 FNYEAQ. J was trimmed by 5 bases and V by 5 bases; bases with no gene match: 11.

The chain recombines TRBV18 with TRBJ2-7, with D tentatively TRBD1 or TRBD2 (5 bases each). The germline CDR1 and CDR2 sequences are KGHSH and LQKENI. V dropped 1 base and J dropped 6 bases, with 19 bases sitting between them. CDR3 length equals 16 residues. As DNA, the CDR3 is TGTGCCAGCTCACCACAGGGTGGGAAAAGGGACCTCGAGCAGTACTTC. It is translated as CASSPQGGKRDLEQYF.

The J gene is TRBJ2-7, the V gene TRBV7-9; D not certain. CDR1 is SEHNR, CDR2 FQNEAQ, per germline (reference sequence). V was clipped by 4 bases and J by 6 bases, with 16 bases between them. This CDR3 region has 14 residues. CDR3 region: CASSSPFAGPEQYF. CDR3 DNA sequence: TGTGCCAGCAGCTCTCCCTTCGCCGGGCCCGAGCAGTACTTC.

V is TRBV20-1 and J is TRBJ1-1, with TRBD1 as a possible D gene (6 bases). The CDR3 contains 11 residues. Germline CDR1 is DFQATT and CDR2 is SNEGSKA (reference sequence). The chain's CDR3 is CSGTPYTEAFF. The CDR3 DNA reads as TGCAGCGGGACACCGTACACTGAAGCTTTCTTT.

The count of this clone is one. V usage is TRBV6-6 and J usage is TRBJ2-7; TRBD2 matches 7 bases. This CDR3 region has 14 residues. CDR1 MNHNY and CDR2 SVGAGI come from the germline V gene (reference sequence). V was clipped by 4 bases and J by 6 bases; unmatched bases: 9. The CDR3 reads CASSSPGGGSEQYF. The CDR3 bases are TGTGCCAGCAGTTCCCCTGGGGGGGGAAGCGAGCAGTACTTC.

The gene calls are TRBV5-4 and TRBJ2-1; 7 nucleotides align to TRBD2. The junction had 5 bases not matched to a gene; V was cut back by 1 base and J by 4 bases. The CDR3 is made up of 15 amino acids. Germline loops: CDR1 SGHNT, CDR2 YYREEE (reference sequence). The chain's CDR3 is CASSLRASGYNEQFF. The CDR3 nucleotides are TGTGCCAGCAGCTTGAGGGCTAGCGGTTACAATGAGCAGTTCTTC.

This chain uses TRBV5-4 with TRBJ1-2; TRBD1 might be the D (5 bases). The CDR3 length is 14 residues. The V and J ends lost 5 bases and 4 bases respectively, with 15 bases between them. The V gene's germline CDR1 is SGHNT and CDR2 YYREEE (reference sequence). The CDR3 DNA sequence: TGTGCCAGCAGTACTGGGACGGAACCCTATGGCTACACCTTC. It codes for CASSTGTEPYGYTF.

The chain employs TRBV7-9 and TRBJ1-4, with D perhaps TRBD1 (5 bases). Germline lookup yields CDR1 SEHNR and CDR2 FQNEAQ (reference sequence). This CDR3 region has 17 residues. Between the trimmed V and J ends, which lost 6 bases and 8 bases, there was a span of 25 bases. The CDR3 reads CASRSYPQGRAGEKLFF. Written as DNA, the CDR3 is TGTGCCAGCAGAAGTTACCCCCAGGGCCGGGCAGGGGAAAAACTGTTTTTT.

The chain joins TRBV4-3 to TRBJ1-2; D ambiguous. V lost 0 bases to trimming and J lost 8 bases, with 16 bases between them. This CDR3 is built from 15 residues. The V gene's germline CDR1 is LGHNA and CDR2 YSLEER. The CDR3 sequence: CASSQETPRSGGYTF. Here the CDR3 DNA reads TGCGCCAGCAGCCAAGAGACTCCTAGATCCGGGGGCTACACCTTC.

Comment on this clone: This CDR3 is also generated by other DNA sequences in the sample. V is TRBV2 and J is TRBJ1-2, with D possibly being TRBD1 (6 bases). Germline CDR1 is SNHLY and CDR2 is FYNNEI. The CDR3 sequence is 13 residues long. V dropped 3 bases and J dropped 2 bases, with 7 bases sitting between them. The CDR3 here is CASSDRGNYGYTF. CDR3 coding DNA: TGTGCCAGCAGTGACAGGGGCAACTATGGCTACACCTTC.

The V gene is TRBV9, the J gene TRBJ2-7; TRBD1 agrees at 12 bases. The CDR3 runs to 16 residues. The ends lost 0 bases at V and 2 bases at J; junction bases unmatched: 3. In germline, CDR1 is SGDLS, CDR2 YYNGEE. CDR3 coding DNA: TGTGCCAGCAGCGTAGCGGGGACAGGGGGCCCCTACGAGCAGTACTTC. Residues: CASSVAGTGGPYEQYF.

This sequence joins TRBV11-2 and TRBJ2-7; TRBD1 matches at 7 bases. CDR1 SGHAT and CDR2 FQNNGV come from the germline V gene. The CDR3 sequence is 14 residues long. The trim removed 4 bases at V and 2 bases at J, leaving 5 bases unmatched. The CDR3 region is CASSSDRVTYEQYF. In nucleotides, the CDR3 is TGTGCCAGCAGCTCCGACAGGGTGACCTACGAGCAGTACTTC.

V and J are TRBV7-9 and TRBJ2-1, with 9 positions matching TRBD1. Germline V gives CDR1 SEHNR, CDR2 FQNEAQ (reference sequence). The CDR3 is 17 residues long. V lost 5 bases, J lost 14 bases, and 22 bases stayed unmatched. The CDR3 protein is CASSPRVGTGGESRKFF. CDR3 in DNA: TGTGCCAGCAGCCCGAGGGTAGGCACAGGGGGCGAATCTAGAAAGTTCTTC.

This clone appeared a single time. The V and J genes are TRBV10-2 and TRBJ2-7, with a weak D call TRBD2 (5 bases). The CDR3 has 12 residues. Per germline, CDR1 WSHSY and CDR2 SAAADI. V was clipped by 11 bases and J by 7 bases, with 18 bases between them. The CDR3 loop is CAASAVLGEQYF. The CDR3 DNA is TGCGCCGCCTCAGCGGTCTTGGGGGAGCAGTACTTC.

DNA of the CDR3: TGTGCCAGTAGTACCCGGACAGGGTCGTCCAGCATTCAGTACTTC. It specifies CASSTRTGSSSIQYF. This chain links TRBV19 with TRBJ2-4; TRBD1 matches at 8 bases. Trimming took 4 bases from V and 9 from J; bases not matched to a gene: 11. The CDR3 loop spans 15 amino acids. CDR1 and CDR2 (germline): LNHDA, SQIVND (reference sequence). Combining the CDR3 with reference TRBV19 and TRBJ2-4 gives the whole variable domain DGGITQSPKYLFRKEGQNVTLSCEQNLNHDAMYWYRQDPGQGLRLIYYSQIVNDFQKGDIAEGYSVSREKKESFPLTVTSAQKNPTAFYLCASSTRTGSSSIQYFGAGTRLSVL.

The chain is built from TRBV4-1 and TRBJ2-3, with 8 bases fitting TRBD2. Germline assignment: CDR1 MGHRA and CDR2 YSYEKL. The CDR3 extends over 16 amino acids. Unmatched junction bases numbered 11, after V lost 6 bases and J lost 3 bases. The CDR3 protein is CASSLGLAVKTDTQYF. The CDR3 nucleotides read TGCGCCAGCAGTCTCGGACTAGCTGTTAAGACAGATACGCAGTATTTT.

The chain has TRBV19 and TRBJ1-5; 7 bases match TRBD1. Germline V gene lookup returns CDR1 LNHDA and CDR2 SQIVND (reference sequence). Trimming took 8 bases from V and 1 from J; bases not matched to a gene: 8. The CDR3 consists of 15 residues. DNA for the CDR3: TGTGCCAGTGTAACGACAGGGAACAGCAATCAGCCCCAGCATTTT. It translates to CASVTTGNSNQPQHF.

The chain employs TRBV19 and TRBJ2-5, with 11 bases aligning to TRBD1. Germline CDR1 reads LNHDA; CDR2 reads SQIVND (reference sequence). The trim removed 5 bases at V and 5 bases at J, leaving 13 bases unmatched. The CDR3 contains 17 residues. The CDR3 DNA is TGTGCCAGTAGTCCCAAAGGACAGGGGGCTTCTTCGGAGACCCAGTACTTC. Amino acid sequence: CASSPKGQGASSETQYF.

DNA of the CDR3: TGTGCCAGCAGCATCGACCTCCTGGGGCTCTACGAGCAGTACTTC. The encoded protein is CASSIDLLGLYEQYF. This rearrangement joins TRBV11-2 to TRBJ2-7; D is perhaps TRBD1 (5 bases). The germline V gene has CDR1 SGHAT and CDR2 FQNNGV. This CDR3 has 15 amino acids. Between the trimmed V and J ends, which lost 5 bases and 3 bases, there was a span of 17 bases.

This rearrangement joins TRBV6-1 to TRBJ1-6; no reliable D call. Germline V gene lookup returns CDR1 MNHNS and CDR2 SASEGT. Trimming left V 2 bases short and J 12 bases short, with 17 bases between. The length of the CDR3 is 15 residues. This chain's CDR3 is CASSESRAGRGPLHF. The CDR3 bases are TGTGCCAGCAGTGAATCCCGGGCAGGCAGAGGACCCCTCCACTTT.

CDR3 nucleotides: TGTGCCAGTGGCGGGGACTACGAGCAGTACTTC. It is translated as CASGGDYEQYF. The chain joins TRBV2 to TRBJ2-7; tentative D call: TRBD2 (6 bases). V gave up 9 bases and J gave up 3 bases, with 9 bases separating them. The CDR3 covers 11 residues. CDR1 and CDR2 from the germline V gene are SNHLY and FYNNEI.

The CDR3 DNA sequence: TGTGCCAGCAGCTTCGGACAGGGGATCCACGAGCAGTACTTC. It codes for CASSFGQGIHEQYF. The chain carries TRBV7-6 and TRBJ2-7; 9 bases agree with TRBD1. The CDR3 contains 14 residues. Germline CDR1 is SGHVS and CDR2 is FNYEAQ. V shed 3 bases, J shed 5 bases, and the junction held 5 bases outside the gene matches.

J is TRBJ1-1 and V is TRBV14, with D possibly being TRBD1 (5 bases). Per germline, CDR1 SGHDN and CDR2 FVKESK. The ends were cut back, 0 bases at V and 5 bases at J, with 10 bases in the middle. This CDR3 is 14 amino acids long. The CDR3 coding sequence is TGTGCCAGCAGCCAAGATAGGGGTGGGACTGAAGCTTTCTTT. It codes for CASSQDRGGTEAFF.

The CDR3 DNA reads TGTGCCAGCTCACCACCGGGGACAGGGGATACTAATGAAAAACTGTTTTTT. Amino acid sequence: CASSPPGTGDTNEKLFF. The chain uses TRBV18 and TRBJ1-4; 10 positions agree with TRBD1. In germline, CDR1 is KGHSH, CDR2 LQKENI. This CDR3 region has 17 residues. Trimming took 0 bases from V and 2 from J; bases not matched to a gene: 3.

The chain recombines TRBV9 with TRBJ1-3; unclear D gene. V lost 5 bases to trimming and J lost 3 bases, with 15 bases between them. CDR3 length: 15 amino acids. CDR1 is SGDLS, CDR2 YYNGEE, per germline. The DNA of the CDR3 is TGTGCCAGCAGTGGTGGAGGGTTCATTGGAAACACCATATATTTT. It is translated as CASSGGGFIGNTIYF.

Here the CDR3 DNA reads TGTGCCAGTAGTACCCGGAGGGAGGTAGGGGGGCAGTTCTTC. This gives the protein CASSTRREVGGQFF. The rearrangement joins TRBV19 to TRBJ2-1; TRBD1 or TRBD2 may be the D gene (6 bases each). Germline CDR1 and CDR2: LNHDA and SQIVND (reference sequence). This CDR3 region has 14 residues. Trimming took 4 bases from V and 12 from J, leaving 19 bases between them. Complete variable domain (other parts from reference TRBV19 and TRBJ2-1): DGGITQSPKYLFRKEGQNVTLSCEQNLNHDAMYWYRQDPGQGLRLIYYSQIVNDFQKGDIAEGYSVSREKKESFPLTVTSAQKNPTAFYLCASSTRREVGGQFFGPGTRLTVL.

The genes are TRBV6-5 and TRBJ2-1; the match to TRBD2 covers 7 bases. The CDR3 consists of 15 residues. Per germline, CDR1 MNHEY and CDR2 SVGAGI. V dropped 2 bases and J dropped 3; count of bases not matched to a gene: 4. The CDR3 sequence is CASSYMASGYNEQFF. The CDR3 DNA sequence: TGTGCCAGCAGTTACATGGCTAGCGGCTACAATGAGCAGTTCTTC.

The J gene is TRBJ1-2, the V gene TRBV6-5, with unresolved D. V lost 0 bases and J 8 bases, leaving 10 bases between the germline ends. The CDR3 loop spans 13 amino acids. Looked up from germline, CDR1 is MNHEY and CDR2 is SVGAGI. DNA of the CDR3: TGTGCCAGCAGTTACTCGAGAGGGTACGGCTACACCTTC. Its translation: CASSYSRGYGYTF.

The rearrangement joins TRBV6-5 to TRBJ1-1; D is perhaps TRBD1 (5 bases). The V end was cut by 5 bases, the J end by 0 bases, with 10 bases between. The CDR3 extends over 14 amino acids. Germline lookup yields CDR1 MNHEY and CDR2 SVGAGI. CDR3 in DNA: TGTGCCAGCAGTGAGGGGACGGTGAACACTGAAGCTTTCTTT. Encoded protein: CASSEGTVNTEAFF.

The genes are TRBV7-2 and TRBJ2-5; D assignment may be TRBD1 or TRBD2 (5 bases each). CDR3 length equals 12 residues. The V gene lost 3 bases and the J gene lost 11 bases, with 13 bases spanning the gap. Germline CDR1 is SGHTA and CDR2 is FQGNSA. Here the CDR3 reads CASSLGRASQYF. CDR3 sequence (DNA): TGTGCCAGCAGCTTGGGGCGGGCCTCTCAGTACTTC.

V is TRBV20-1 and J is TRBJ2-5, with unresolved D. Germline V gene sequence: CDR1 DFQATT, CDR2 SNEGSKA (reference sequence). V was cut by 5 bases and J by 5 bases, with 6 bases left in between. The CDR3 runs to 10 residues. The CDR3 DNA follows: TGCAGTGCTGGAACTGAGACCCAGTACTTC. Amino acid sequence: CSAGTETQYF.